These T cell receptor beta chains were read from a single sample in a study of read filtering for tumor transcriptome and immune sequencing. MiXCR, applied by TCRdb to the reads, yields one record per CDR3 protein. The data contain tens of thousands of distinct CDR3 sequences, around 15% of them singletons. Sequenced material: a population of CD138-negative cells sorted from bone marrow. All receptors come from a donor at least 40 years old with multiple myeloma. Each CDR3 is given with its conserved first and last residue. D genes are given only for firm matches. Rows may omit the clone size; those that give it use once, few, many or a size class.

j_call v_call clone_size d_call cdr3_nt cdr3_aa
TRBJ2-1 TRBV7-2 many NA TGTGCCAGCAGCTTAGCGGGGACCGGGACAAACAATGAGCAGTTCTTC CASSLAGTGTNNEQFF
TRBJ2-5 TRBV12-3/TRBV12-4 many TRBD2 TGTGCCAGCAGTTTAGCGGGAGGGACGGAGACCCAGTACTTC CASSLAGGTETQYF
TRBJ2-2 TRBV7-2 many NA TGTGCCAGCAGCTTAGACTATGGATTGGGGGAGCTGTTTTTT CASSLDYGLGELFF
TRBJ2-1 TRBV20-1 many TRBD2 TGCAGTGCCCCTATAAGAACTAGCGCTCACTACAATGAGCGGTTCTTC CSAPIRTSAHYNERFF
TRBJ1-5 TRBV19 NA TRBD1 TGTGCCAGTAGTGGACAGGGGGTCGATCAGCCCCAGCATTTT CASSGQGVDQPQHF
TRBJ2-1 TRBV20-1 many NA TGCAGTGCTAGTCCCGACTACCGGCCCTACAATGAGCAGTTCTTC CSASPDYRPYNEQFF
TRBJ2-7 TRBV23-1 many NA TGCGCCAGCAGTCTCGCCACAGCTTTTTCCTACGAGCAGTACTTC CASSLATAFSYEQYF
TRBJ2-1 TRBV19 few TRBD2 TGTGCCAGTAGCATCTCGGGACTAGCGAAATACAAGGAGCAGTTCTTC CASSISGLAKYKEQFF
TRBJ1-5 TRBV23-1 many NA TGCGCCAGCAGTCAATCGGCCAGCAATCAGCCCCAGCATTTT CASSQSASNQPQHF
TRBJ2-7 TRBV20-1 few TRBD2 TGCAGTGCTAAAGCCGGACTAGCGGGAGGGTTGGGAGAGCAGTACTTC CSAKAGLAGGLGEQYF
TRBJ2-5 TRBV5-8 NA NA TGTGCCAGCAGCTTTGGGGGTCCGGGAGCAGAGACCCAGTACTTC CASSFGGPGAETQYF
TRBJ1-1 TRBV7-9 many NA TGTGCCAGCAGCTTGATTGAAGCTTTCTTT CASSLIEAFF
TRBJ2-7 TRBV6-6 few NA TGTGCCAGCAGTTACAACCTGGACGAGCAGTACTTC CASSYNLDEQYF
TRBJ2-5 TRBV29-1 many TRBD1 TGCAGCGGGGGAACAGGGGGCGAGACCCAGTACTTC CSGGTGGETQYF
TRBJ2-5 TRBV5-1 few NA TGCGCCAGCAGTTCCCCCGTGGTCCAAGAGACCCAGTACTTC CASSSPVVQETQYF
TRBJ2-6 TRBV29-1 once NA TGCAGCGTTGATGCGGGTCCCGTCAACGTCCTGACTTTC CSVDAGPVNVLTF
TRBJ2-1 TRBV7-2 many NA TGTGCCAGCAGCACCCGCCCCTTCCAAAGCTCCTACAATGAGCAGTTCTTC CASSTRPFQSSYNEQFF
TRBJ2-7 TRBV6-2/TRBV6-3 many NA TGTGCCACCTTAAACCCATCCTACGAGCAGTACTTC CATLNPSYEQYF
TRBJ1-4 TRBV7-9 many NA TGTGCCAGCGGAGGGGGAGGTACGGGAAAACTGTTTTTT CASGGGGTGKLFF
TRBJ2-7 TRBV5-1 many NA TGCGCCAGCAGCCGAGGACTCGACTACGAGCAGTACTTC CASSRGLDYEQYF
TRBJ2-1 TRBV7-7 many TRBD2 TGTGCTAGCAGCTTAGGATTAGCGGGAGACGAGCAGTTCTTC CASSLGLAGDEQFF
TRBJ2-3 TRBV20-1 many NA TGCAGTGCTTCGACAGCGGCGAGCACAGATACGCAGTATTTT CSASTAASTDTQYF
TRBJ2-7 TRBV7-9 many NA TGTGCCAGCAGCTTAGGGGGGATCGAGCAGTACTTC CASSLGGIEQYF
TRBJ2-2 TRBV6-1 NA TRBD1 TGTGCCAGCTGGGACAGAAACACCGGGGAGCTGTTTTTT CASWDRNTGELFF
TRBJ1-5 TRBV12-3/TRBV12-4 NA NA TGTGCCAGCACTCCGGACAGTTATCAGCCCCAGCATTTT CASTPDSYQPQHF
TRBJ2-7 TRBV6-2/TRBV6-3 many TRBD1 TGTGCCAGCAGCTCCGGGACAGGGGGAAAGCAGTACTTC CASSSGTGGKQYF
TRBJ2-2 TRBV19 NA TRBD2 TGTGCCAGTAGTCTTAGCGGGGCGAACACCGGGGAGCTGTTTTTT CASSLSGANTGELFF
TRBJ1-3 TRBV19 few NA TGTGCCAGTAGTTCCGGGACAATCTCTGGAAACACCATATATTTT CASSSGTISGNTIYF
TRBJ1-1 TRBV29-1 NA NA TGCAGCGTTGGATCCCCTGACCTTGAAGCTTTCTTT CSVGSPDLEAFF
TRBJ1-1 TRBV6-6 many TRBD1 TGTGCCAGCAGCCCCAGCACAGGGGTGAACACTGAAGCTTTCTTT CASSPSTGVNTEAFF
TRBJ1-1 TRBV20-1 many NA TGCAGTGTCCGACAGGCCGGTCGGGAAGCTTTCTTT CSVRQAGREAFF
TRBJ2-2 TRBV7-9 many NA TGTGCCAGCAGCTTATCGCGGATAGCGAACACCGGGGAGCTGTTTTTT CASSLSRIANTGELFF
TRBJ2-7 TRBV20-1 NA NA TGCAGTGCTAGAGGGCCGGTGCTGCCCGAGCAGTACTTC CSARGPVLPEQYF
TRBJ1-4 TRBV19 many NA TGTGCCAGTAGTATGCCGGGGCTTAATGAAAAACTGTTTTTT CASSMPGLNEKLFF
TRBJ2-1 TRBV4-1 many TRBD2 TGCGCCAGCAGCCAAGATGGAACTAGCGGCAGGAACAATGAGCAGTTCTTC CASSQDGTSGRNNEQFF
TRBJ2-3 TRBV29-1 many TRBD1 TGCAGCGCGTCGAGAGCCACCGGGACAGGGAGTGTAGATACGCAGTATTTT CSASRATGTGSVDTQYF
TRBJ2-5 TRBV29-1 many NA TGCAGCGCTATGACAGGGACTCGAGGAGAGACCCAGTACTTC CSAMTGTRGETQYF
TRBJ1-3 TRBV29-1 NA NA TGCAGCGTTGAAGCCGGGGGAGGAAACACCATATATTTT CSVEAGGGNTIYF
TRBJ2-2 TRBV11-2 many TRBD2 TGTGCCAGCAGTCCTCGAGGGCTAGCGGGGAACACCGGGGAGCTGTTTTTT CASSPRGLAGNTGELFF
TRBJ1-5 TRBV20-1 few NA TGCAGTGCTAGCCTGCAGGGCGTCAATCAGCCCCAGCATTTT CSASLQGVNQPQHF
TRBJ2-5 TRBV20-1 many TRBD2 TGCAGTGCTAGTAGGACTAGTCAAGAGACCCAGTACTTC CSASRTSQETQYF
TRBJ2-5 TRBV11-2 NA NA TGTGCCAGGAGCCAGAGTGTGGGTGGAGAGACCCAGTACTTC CARSQSVGGETQYF
TRBJ1-1 TRBV12-3/TRBV12-4 many NA TGTGCCAGCAGCTCAACCCCCTTTTCTGAAGCTTTCTTT CASSSTPFSEAFF
TRBJ1-1 TRBV11-1 many NA TGTGCCAGCAGCCCGGCCCCCGCGGGTGAAGCTTTCTTT CASSPAPAGEAFF
TRBJ2-3 TRBV20-1 many TRBD2 TGCAGTGCTAGCCCACTAGCGGGAAGAACAGATACGCAGTATTTT CSASPLAGRTDTQYF
TRBJ2-3 TRBV29-1 NA TRBD2 TGCAGTTCTACCGGGACTAGCGGGAGCACAGATACGCAGTATTTT CSSTGTSGSTDTQYF
TRBJ2-2 TRBV4-1 many TRBD2 TGCGCCAGCAGCCATTTAGCGGGATGGAACACCGGGGAGCTGTTTTTT CASSHLAGWNTGELFF
TRBJ2-3 TRBV3-1 many TRBD2 TGTGCCAGCAGCCGGATAGCTAGCGGGAGTGACACGCAGTATTTT CASSRIASGSDTQYF
TRBJ1-5 TRBV6-2/TRBV6-3 few NA TGTGCCGGCAGCGCGGACAGAAACAATCAGCCCCAGCATTTT CAGSADRNNQPQHF
TRBJ2-2 TRBV9 many NA TGTGCCAGCAGAGCAGACGTCCAGGGGACCGGGGAGCTGTTTTTT CASRADVQGTGELFF
TRBJ2-5 TRBV29-1 many TRBD1 TGCAGCGTTGTGATAAATGAGGGGGCGAAGACCCAGTACTTC CSVVINEGAKTQYF
TRBJ2-5 TRBV29-1 few TRBD1 TGCAGCGCATCTGCGACAGGGGGTTTTCAAGAGACCCAGTACTTC CSASATGGFQETQYF
TRBJ2-7 TRBV29-1 few NA TGCAGCGTCCGAAGGGCCTACTACTCAACAGGGCCCCTTTGCTCCTACGAGCAGTACTTC CSVRRAYYSTGPLCSYEQYF
TRBJ2-3 TRBV5-6 many TRBD1 TGTGCCAGCAGCGAGGACGACAGGGGTGATACGCAGTATTTT CASSEDDRGDTQYF
TRBJ2-1 TRBV20-1 many TRBD2 TGCAGTGCGTGGGCTCTAGCGGCGAGCTCCTACAATGAGCAGTTCTTC CSAWALAASSYNEQFF
TRBJ1-5 TRBV7-9 many NA TGTGCCAGCAGCTACTCGGCAGGGGATCAGCCCCAGCATTTT CASSYSAGDQPQHF
TRBJ2-1 TRBV4-3 many TRBD2 TGCGCCAGCAGCCAAGAGTGGGGGATAGCGGGAGGGCCTAATGAGCAGTTCTTC CASSQEWGIAGGPNEQFF
TRBJ1-2 TRBV27 many NA TGTGCCAGCAGCCCCCACGTTAACTATGGCTACACCTTC CASSPHVNYGYTF